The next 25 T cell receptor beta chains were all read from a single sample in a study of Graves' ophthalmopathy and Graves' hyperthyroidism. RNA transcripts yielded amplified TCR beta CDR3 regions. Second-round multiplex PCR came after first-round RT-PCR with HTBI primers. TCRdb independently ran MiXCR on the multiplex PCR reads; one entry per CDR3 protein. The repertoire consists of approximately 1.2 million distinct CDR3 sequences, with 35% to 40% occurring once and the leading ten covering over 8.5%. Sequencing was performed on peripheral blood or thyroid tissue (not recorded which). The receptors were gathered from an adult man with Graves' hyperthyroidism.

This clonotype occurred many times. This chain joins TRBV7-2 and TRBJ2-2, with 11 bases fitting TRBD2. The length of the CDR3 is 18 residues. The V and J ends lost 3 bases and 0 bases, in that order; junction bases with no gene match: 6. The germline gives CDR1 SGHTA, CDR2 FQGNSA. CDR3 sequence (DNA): TGTGCCAGCAGCTTTATGGCTAGCGGGAGGACGAACACCGGGGAGCTGTTTTTT. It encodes CASSFMASGRTNTGELFF.

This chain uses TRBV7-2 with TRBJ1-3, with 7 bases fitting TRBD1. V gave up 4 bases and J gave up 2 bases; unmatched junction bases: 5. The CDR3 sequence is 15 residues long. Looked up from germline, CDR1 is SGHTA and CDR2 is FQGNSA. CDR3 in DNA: TGTGCCAGCAGCTCACAGGGGACGACTGGAAACACCATATATTTT. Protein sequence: CASSSQGTTGNTIYF. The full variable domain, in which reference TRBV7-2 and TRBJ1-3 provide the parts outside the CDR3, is GAGVSQSPSNKVTEKGKDVELRCDPISGHTALYWYRQSLGQGLEFLIYFQGNSAPDKSGLPSDRFSAERTGGSVSTLTIQRTQQEDSAVYLCASSSQGTTGNTIYFGEGSWLTVV.

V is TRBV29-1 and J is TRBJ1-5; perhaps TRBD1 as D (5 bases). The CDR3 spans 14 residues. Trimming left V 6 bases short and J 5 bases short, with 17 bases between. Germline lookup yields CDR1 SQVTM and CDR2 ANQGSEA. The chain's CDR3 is CSVDTGQGDQPQHF. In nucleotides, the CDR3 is TGCAGCGTGGACACGGGGCAAGGGGATCAGCCCCAGCATTTT.

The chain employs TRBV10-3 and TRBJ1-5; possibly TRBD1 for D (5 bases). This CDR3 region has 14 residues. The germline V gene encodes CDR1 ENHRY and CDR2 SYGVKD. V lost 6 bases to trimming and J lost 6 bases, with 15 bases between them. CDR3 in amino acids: CAIRGRGLGQPQHF. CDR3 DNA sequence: TGTGCCATCAGGGGGCGAGGGTTGGGTCAGCCCCAGCATTTT.

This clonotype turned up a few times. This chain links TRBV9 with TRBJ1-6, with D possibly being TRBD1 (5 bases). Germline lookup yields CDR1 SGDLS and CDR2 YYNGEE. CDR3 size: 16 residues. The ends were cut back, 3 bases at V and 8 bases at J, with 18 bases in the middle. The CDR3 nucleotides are TGTGCCAGCAGCGCTCCACAGGCCTCCCTTGATTCACCCCTCCACTTT. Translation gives CASSAPQASLDSPLHF.

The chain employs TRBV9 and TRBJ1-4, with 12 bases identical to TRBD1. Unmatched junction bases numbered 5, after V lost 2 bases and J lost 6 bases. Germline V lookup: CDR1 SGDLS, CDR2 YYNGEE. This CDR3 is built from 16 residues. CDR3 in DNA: TGTGCCAGCAGCGTTTCAGGGACAGGGGGCCATGAAAAACTGTTTTTT. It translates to CASSVSGTGGHEKLFF.

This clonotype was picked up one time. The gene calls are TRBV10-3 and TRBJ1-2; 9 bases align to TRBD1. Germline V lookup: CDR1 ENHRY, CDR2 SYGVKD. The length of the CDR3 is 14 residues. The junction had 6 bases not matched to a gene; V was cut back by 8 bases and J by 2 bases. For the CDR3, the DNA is TGTGCCATCGGGACAGGGAACTGGAACTATGGCTACACCTTC. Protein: CAIGTGNWNYGYTF.

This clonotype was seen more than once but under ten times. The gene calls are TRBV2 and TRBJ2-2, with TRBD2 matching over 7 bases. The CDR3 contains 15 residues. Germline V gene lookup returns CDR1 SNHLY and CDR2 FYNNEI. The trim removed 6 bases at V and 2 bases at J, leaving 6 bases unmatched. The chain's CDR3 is CASRQASGNTGELFF. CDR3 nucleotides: TGTGCCAGCAGACAGGCTAGCGGAAACACCGGGGAGCTGTTTTTT.

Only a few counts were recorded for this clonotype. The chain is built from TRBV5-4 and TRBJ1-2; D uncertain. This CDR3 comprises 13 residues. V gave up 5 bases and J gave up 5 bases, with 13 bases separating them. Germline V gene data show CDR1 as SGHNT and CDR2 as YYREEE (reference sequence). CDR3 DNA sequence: TGTGCCAGCAGTTTACCCCCCGGGTATGGCTACACCTTC. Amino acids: CASSLPPGYGYTF.

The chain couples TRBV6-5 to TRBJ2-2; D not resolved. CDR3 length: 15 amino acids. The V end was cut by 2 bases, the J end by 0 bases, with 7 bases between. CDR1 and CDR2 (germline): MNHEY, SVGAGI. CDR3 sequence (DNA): TGTGCCAGCAGTTACGTGGGGACGAACACCGGGGAGCTGTTTTTT. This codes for CASSYVGTNTGELFF.

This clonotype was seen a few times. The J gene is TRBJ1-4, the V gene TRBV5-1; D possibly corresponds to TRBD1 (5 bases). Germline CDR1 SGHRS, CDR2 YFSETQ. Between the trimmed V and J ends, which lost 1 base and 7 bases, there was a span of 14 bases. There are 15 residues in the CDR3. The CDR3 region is CASSLSGRKGEKLFF. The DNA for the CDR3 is TGCGCCAGCAGCTTGTCGGGACGGAAGGGTGAAAAACTGTTTTTT.

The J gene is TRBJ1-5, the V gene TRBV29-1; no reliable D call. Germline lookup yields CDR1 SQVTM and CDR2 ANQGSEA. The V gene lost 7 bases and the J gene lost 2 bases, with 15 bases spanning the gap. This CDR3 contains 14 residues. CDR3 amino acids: CSGGNGIGNQPQHF. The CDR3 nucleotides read TGCAGCGGCGGAAACGGTATAGGCAATCAGCCCCAGCATTTT.

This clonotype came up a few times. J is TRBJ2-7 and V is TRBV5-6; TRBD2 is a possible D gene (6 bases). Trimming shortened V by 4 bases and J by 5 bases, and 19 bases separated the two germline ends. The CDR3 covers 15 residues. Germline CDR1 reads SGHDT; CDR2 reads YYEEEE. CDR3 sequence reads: CASSQFRGTSDEQYF. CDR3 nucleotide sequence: TGTGCCAGCAGCCAATTCCGGGGGACGTCGGACGAGCAGTACTTC.

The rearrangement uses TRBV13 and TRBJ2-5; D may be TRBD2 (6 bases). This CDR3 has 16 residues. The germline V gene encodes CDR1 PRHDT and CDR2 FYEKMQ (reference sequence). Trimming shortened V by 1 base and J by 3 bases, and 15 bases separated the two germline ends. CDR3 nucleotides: TGTGCCAGCAGCTTAGAGGGCGGGGACCCGAAAGAGACCCAGTACTTC. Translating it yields CASSLEGGDPKETQYF.

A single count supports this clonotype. The CDR3 sequence is CSVDSYEQYF. Here the CDR3 DNA reads TGCAGCGTTGACTCCTACGAGCAGTACTTC. This chain links TRBV29-1 with TRBJ2-7; unclear D gene. The CDR3 length is 10 residues. Germline V gene data show CDR1 as SQVTM and CDR2 as ANQGSEA. V gave up 3 bases and J gave up 0 bases, with 0 bases separating them.

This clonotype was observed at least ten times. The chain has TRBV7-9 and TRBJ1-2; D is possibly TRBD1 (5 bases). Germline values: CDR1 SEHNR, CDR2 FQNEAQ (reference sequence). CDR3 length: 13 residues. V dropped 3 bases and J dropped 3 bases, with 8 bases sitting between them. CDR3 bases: TGTGCCAGCAGCTTTGGAGGGGACTATGGCTACACCTTC. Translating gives CASSFGGDYGYTF. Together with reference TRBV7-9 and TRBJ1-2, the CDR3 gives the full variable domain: DTGVSQNPRHKITKRGQNVTFRCDPISEHNRLYWYRQTLGQGPEFLTYFQNEAQLEKSRLLSDRFSAERPKGSFSTLEIQRTEQGDSAMYLCASSFGGDYGYTFGSGTRLTVV.

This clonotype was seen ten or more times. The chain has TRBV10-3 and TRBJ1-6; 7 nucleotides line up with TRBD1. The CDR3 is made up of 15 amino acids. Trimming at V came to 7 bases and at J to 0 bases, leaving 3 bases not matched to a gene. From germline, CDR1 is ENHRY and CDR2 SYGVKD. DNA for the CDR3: TGTGCCATCAAGGGGGACAGCTCCTATAATTCACCCCTCCACTTT. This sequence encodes CAIKGDSSYNSPLHF.

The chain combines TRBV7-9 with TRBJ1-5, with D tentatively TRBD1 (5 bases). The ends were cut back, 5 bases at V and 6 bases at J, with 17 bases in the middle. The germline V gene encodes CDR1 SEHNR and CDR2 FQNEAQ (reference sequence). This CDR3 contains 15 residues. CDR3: CASSRGTGPGQPQHF. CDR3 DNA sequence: TGTGCCAGCAGCCGCGGGACGGGCCCAGGTCAGCCCCAGCATTTT.

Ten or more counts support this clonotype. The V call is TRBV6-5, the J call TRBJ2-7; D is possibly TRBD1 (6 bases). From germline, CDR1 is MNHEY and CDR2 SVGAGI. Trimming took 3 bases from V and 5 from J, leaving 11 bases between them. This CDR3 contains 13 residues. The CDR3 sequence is CASSYSNRDEQYF. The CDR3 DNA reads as TGTGCCAGCAGTTATTCCAACAGGGACGAGCAGTACTTC.

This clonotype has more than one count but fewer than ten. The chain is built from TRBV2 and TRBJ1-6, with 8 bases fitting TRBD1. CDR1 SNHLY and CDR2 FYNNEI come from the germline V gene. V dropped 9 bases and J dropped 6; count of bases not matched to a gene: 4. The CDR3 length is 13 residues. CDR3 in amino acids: CARAQGANSPLHF. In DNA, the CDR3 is TGTGCCAGGGCGCAGGGGGCTAATTCACCCCTCCACTTT. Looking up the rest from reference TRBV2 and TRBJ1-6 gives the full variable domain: EPEVTQTPSHQVTQMGQEVILRCVPISNHLYFYWYRQILGQKVEFLVSFYNNEISEKSEIFDDQFSVERPDGSNFTLKIRSTKLEDSAMYFCARAQGANSPLHFGNGTRLTVT.

The CDR3 sequence: CASTLPPPAEPQHF. As DNA, the CDR3 is TGTGCCAGTACCCTCCCACCGCCCGCGGAGCCCCAGCATTTT. The V gene is TRBV19, the J gene TRBJ1-5; D is undetermined. Trimming cost V 7 bases and J 8 bases, with 18 bases left between them. The germline gives CDR1 LNHDA, CDR2 SQIVND (reference sequence). The CDR3 consists of 14 residues.

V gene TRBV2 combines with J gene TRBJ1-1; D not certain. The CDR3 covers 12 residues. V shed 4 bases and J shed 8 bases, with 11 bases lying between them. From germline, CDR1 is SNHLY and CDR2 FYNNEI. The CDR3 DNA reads TGTGCCAGCAGTGTGGCCCTAAGGGAAGCTTTCTTT. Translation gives CASSVALREAFF.

In DNA, the CDR3 is TGTGCCAGCAGTTACTCTTGGCAGGCCCATGAAAAACTGTTTTTT. Amino acid sequence: CASSYSWQAHEKLFF. The chain links TRBV6-5 to TRBJ1-4; D uncertain. The CDR3 runs to 15 residues. The ends were cut back, 0 bases at V and 6 bases at J, with 11 bases in the middle. Germline V gene sequence: CDR1 MNHEY, CDR2 SVGAGI.

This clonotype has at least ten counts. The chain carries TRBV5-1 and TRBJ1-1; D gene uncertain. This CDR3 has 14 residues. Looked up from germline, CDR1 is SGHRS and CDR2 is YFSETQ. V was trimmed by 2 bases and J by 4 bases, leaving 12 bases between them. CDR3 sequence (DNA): TGCGCCAGCAGCTTAGAAGCGCTAAGCACTGAAGCTTTCTTT. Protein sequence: CASSLEALSTEAFF.

CDR3 in DNA: TGCAGCGTTGAAGGGAGCTTGGGCGGACAGGGGAACGAGCAGTACTTC. The encoded protein is CSVEGSLGGQGNEQYF. The J gene is TRBJ2-7, the V gene TRBV29-1; the match to TRBD1 covers 9 bases. CDR1 and CDR2 (germline): SQVTM, ANQGSEA. The CDR3 loop spans 16 amino acids. The trim removed 1 base at V and 5 bases at J, leaving 12 bases unmatched.